The 30 T cell receptor beta chains in this list originate from one sample, sequenced in a study of blood T cell repertoires in COVID-19. TCRdb's table, derived via immunoSEQ multiplex PCR, lists solely in-frame clones and lacks some. The data hold approximately 300,000 clones, with 85% observed a single time. What was sequenced was PBMCs or T cells enriched from blood (not recorded which). The receptor set was obtained from a woman aged 25 to 39 who had been exposed to COVID-19.

This clone was observed a few times. The chain combines TRBV30 with TRBJ1-2; no reliable D call. Germline V gene sequence: CDR1 GTSNPN, CDR2 SVGIG (reference sequence). The CDR3 is made up of 14 amino acids. With 0 bases removed from V and 3 bases from J, the gap between germline ends came to 11 bases. CDR3 in amino acids: CAWSVLPGDYGYTF. DNA of the CDR3: TGTGCCTGGAGTGTACTCCCGGGAGACTATGGCTACACCTTC. Supplemented by reference TRBV30 and TRBJ1-2, the full variable domain reads SQTIHQWPATLVQPVGSPLSLECTVEGTSNPNLYWYRQAAGRGLQLLFYSVGIGQISSEVPQNLSASRPQDRQFILSSKKLLLSDSGFYLCAWSVLPGDYGYTFGSGTRLTVV.

The V and J genes are TRBV11-3 and TRBJ2-2; D not resolved. The CDR3 has 16 amino acids. Germline V CDR1 and CDR2: SGHNT, YENEEA. Trimming left V 0 bases short and J 0 bases short, with 8 bases between. CDR3 DNA: TGTGCCAGCAGCTTAGATCCTCGTCCGAACACCGGGGAGCTGTTTTTT. This encodes CASSLDPRPNTGELFF.

This chain links TRBV6-2 or TRBV6-3 with TRBJ2-4; 9 bases fit TRBD2. Trimming removed 3 bases from V and 6 bases from J; junction bases left unmatched: 9. The CDR3 spans 16 residues. CDR1 and CDR2 (germline): MNHEY, SVGEGT. The CDR3 DNA follows: TGTGCCAGCAGTTATAAGGCGCGGGAGGGCCGAAACATTCAGTACTTC. The encoded protein is CASSYKAREGRNIQYF.

The chain employs TRBV9 and TRBJ1-2; the D is unclear. The germline V gene has CDR1 SGDLS and CDR2 YYNGEE. Deletions cut 0 bases from V and 4 bases from J, with 13 bases between. This CDR3 comprises 15 residues. The CDR3 sequence: CASSVEAKGIYGYTF. The DNA for the CDR3 is TGTGCCAGCAGCGTAGAAGCGAAAGGTATCTATGGCTACACCTTC.

V usage is TRBV29-1 and J usage is TRBJ1-1, with D perhaps TRBD1 (6 bases). The V end lost 7 bases, the J end lost 9 bases, and 15 bases lay between the germline ends. The CDR3 contains 11 residues. The germline gives CDR1 SQVTM, CDR2 ANQGSEA. The CDR3 coding sequence is TGCAGCGCGGAAAAGGACAGTCAAGCTTTCTTT. It codes for CSAEKDSQAFF. Together with reference TRBV29-1 and TRBJ1-1, the CDR3 gives the full variable domain: SAVISQKPSRDICQRGTSLTIQCQVDSQVTMMFWYRQQPGQSLTLIATANQGSEATYESGFVIDKFPISRPNLTFSTLTVSNMSPEDSSIYLCSAEKDSQAFFGQGTRLTVV.

The gene calls are TRBV29-1 and TRBJ2-6; no definite D call. Trimming cost V 0 bases and J 4 bases, with 10 bases left between them. Germline values: CDR1 SQVTM, CDR2 ANQGSEA. The CDR3 has 15 residues. In nucleotides, the CDR3 is TGCAGCGTTGAAGAGGTGGCTCTGGGGGCCAACGTCCTGACTTTC. Residues: CSVEEVALGANVLTF.

This rearrangement joins TRBV6-2 or TRBV6-3 to TRBJ1-3; perhaps TRBD1 as D (5 bases). Trimming cost V 4 bases and J 3 bases, with 7 bases left between them. Germline V gives CDR1 MNHEY, CDR2 SVGEGT. This CDR3 spans 13 amino acids. CDR3 DNA sequence: TGTGCCAGCAGTTCCAGGGTTGGAAACACCATATATTTT. It codes for CASSSRVGNTIYF.

This clone was seen only once. The chain couples TRBV5-4 to TRBJ2-1; D is uncertain. V lost 5 bases, J lost 2 bases, and 11 bases lay in between. CDR1 and CDR2 (germline): SGHNT, YYREEE (reference sequence). CDR3 length: 14 residues. CDR3 bases: TGTGCCAGCAGTGTAGTTAACCCCTACAATGAGCAGTTCTTC. This codes for CASSVVNPYNEQFF.

This clone was found once. The chain has TRBV27 and TRBJ2-7; no firm D call. The CDR3 is made up of 13 amino acids. The V gene's germline CDR1 is MNHEY and CDR2 SMNVEV (reference sequence). V was shortened by 0 bases and J by 2 bases, with 5 bases between the two germline ends. CDR3 loop: CASSLSTTYEQYF. CDR3 nucleotides: TGTGCCAGCAGTTTATCCACTACCTACGAGCAGTACTTC.

A single count supports this clone. The gene calls are TRBV27 and TRBJ2-7; 11 bases match TRBD1. CDR3 length: 14 residues. Per the germline V gene, CDR1 is MNHEY and CDR2 is SMNVEV (reference sequence). The V segment lost 4 bases and the J segment 3 bases; nucleotides outside the gene matches: 2. The CDR3 here is CASSWDRGVYEQYF. The CDR3 region has the DNA TGTGCCAGCAGTTGGGACAGGGGGGTCTACGAGCAGTACTTC.

The rearrangement joins TRBV6-5 to TRBJ2-2, with D perhaps TRBD2 (6 bases). The CDR3 totals 15 residues. Looked up from germline, CDR1 is MNHEY and CDR2 is SVGAGI. The ends were cut back, 6 bases at V and 0 bases at J, with 11 bases in the middle. Here the CDR3 reads CASRRRGANTGELFF. The DNA of the CDR3 is TGTGCCAGCAGACGGCGGGGAGCGAACACCGGGGAGCTGTTTTTT.

J is TRBJ2-7 and V is TRBV7-9, with D perhaps TRBD1 (5 bases). The CDR3 runs 12 residues. Trimming shortened V by 4 bases and J by 3 bases, and 7 bases separated the two germline ends. Germline values: CDR1 SEHNR, CDR2 FQNEAQ (reference sequence). CDR3 region: CASSWQGYEQYF. CDR3 coding DNA: TGTGCCAGCAGCTGGCAGGGCTACGAGCAGTACTTC.

CDR3: CSATRVNTGELFF. Written as DNA, the CDR3 is TGCAGCGCTACCCGGGTCAACACCGGGGAGCTGTTTTTT. This sequence joins TRBV29-1 and TRBJ2-2, with D unclear. The CDR3 extends over 13 amino acids. The ends were cut back, 7 bases at V and 2 bases at J, with 11 bases in the middle. CDR1 is SQVTM, CDR2 ANQGSEA, per germline.

The chain recombines TRBV3-1 (or the pseudogene TRBV3-2) with TRBJ2-7, with 11 bases aligning to TRBD1. With V trimmed by 5 bases and J by 3 bases, 3 bases remained unmatched. Germline values: CDR1 LGHDT, CDR2 YNNKEL (reference sequence). This CDR3 has 14 residues. This chain's CDR3 is CASSRGQGGYEQYF. Written as DNA, the CDR3 is TGTGCCAGCAGCAGGGGACAGGGGGGCTACGAGCAGTACTTC.

This clone was detected a few times. The DNA for the CDR3 is TGTGCCAGCAGCTTAGGAGGGACATCGGAGCCCCAGCATTTT. Protein product: CASSLGGTSEPQHF. The rearrangement uses TRBV13 and TRBJ1-5, with D maybe TRBD1 (6 bases). CDR1 and CDR2 (germline): PRHDT, FYEKMQ (reference sequence). V lost 0 bases, J lost 8 bases, and 11 bases lay in between. The CDR3 length is 14 residues. Full variable domain (missing parts from reference TRBV13 and TRBJ1-5): AAGVIQSPRHLIKEKRETATLKCYPIPRHDTVYWYQQGPGQDPQFLISFYEKMQSDKGSIPDRFSAQQFSDYHSELNMSSLELGDSALYFCASSLGGTSEPQHFGDGTRLSIL.

This clone appeared once. V usage is TRBV24-1 and J usage is TRBJ1-5; tentative D call: TRBD1 (5 bases). In germline, CDR1 is KGHDR, CDR2 SFDVKD. The V end was cut by 3 bases, the J end by 1 base, with 15 bases between. The length of the CDR3 is 17 residues. The CDR3 loop is CATSDAQGRESNQPQHF. The CDR3 DNA reads as TGTGCCACCAGTGATGCCCAGGGAAGGGAAAGCAATCAGCCCCAGCATTTT.

J is TRBJ2-7 and V is TRBV12-3 or TRBV12-4; a possible D gene is TRBD1 (5 bases). The CDR3 consists of 13 residues. Trimming cost V 5 bases and J 4 bases, with 12 bases left between them. The CDR3 loop is CASSPSSGYEQYF. For the CDR3, the DNA is TGTGCCAGCAGTCCATCATCAGGGTACGAGCAGTACTTC.

The V call is TRBV6-5, the J call TRBJ1-1; no clear D. The ends were cut back, 7 bases at V and 2 bases at J, with 17 bases in the middle. Looked up from germline, CDR1 is MNHEY and CDR2 is SVGAGI. This CDR3 region has 15 residues. In DNA form, the CDR3 reads TGTGCCAGCATTCAACCCTTCCGAGGTAACACTGAAGCTTTCTTT. It encodes CASIQPFRGNTEAFF.

This chain links TRBV5-4 with TRBJ2-6; TRBD2 might be the D (6 bases). This CDR3 is built from 17 residues. V lost 5 bases and J lost 0, with 15 bases in between. Germline loops: CDR1 SGHNT, CDR2 YYREEE (reference sequence). CDR3 nucleotides: TGTGCCAGCAGTGGCGGGGTTAGAAGCTCTGGGGCCAACGTCCTGACTTTC. It is translated as CASSGGVRSSGANVLTF.

Here the CDR3 reads CASSSVTSGVEQFF. The CDR3 DNA sequence: TGTGCCAGCAGCTCCGTGACTAGCGGGGTTGAGCAGTTCTTC. The rearrangement links TRBV7-2 to TRBJ2-1, with 11 bases matching TRBD2. The J segment lost 9 bases and the V segment lost 4 bases, leaving 5 bases of the junction unmatched. The CDR3 is made up of 14 amino acids. Germline V gene sequence: CDR1 SGHTA, CDR2 FQGNSA. Combining the CDR3 with reference TRBV7-2 and TRBJ2-1 gives the whole variable domain GAGVSQSPSNKVTEKGKDVELRCDPISGHTALYWYRQSLGQGLEFLIYFQGNSAPDKSGLPSDRFSAERTGGSVSTLTIQRTQQEDSAVYLCASSSVTSGVEQFFGPGTRLTVL.

J is TRBJ2-5 and V is TRBV6-5; D is possibly TRBD2 (5 bases). Germline V gene sequence: CDR1 MNHEY, CDR2 SVGAGI. Deletions cut 7 bases from V and 2 bases from J, with 17 bases between. The CDR3 covers 15 residues. The DNA for the CDR3 is TGTGCCAGCAAAATAACCCGGACTCATCAAGAGACCCAGTACTTC. Translating gives CASKITRTHQETQYF.

The gene calls are TRBV7-9 and TRBJ2-7; tentatively, D is TRBD2 (5 bases). The CDR3 contains 13 residues. Germline V gives CDR1 SEHNR, CDR2 FQNEAQ (reference sequence). V gave up 8 bases and J gave up 3 bases, with 14 bases separating them. CDR3 in DNA: TGTGCCAGCCGTGGGGAGCCTGACTACGAGCAGTACTTC. Residues: CASRGEPDYEQYF.

The DNA for the CDR3 is TGTGCCAGCAGCCCGGGACAGGGTGGCACTGAAGCTTTCTTT. This sequence encodes CASSPGQGGTEAFF. The chain carries TRBV6-5 and TRBJ1-1, with 9 bases lining up with TRBD1. The CDR3 spans 14 residues. Germline trimming cut 6 bases from V and 4 bases from J; bases unmatched to any gene: 6. Germline loops: CDR1 MNHEY, CDR2 SVGAGI.

This chain joins TRBV4-1 and TRBJ2-3; D possibly corresponds to TRBD1 (5 bases). The CDR3 has 17 amino acids. Germline lookup yields CDR1 MGHRA and CDR2 YSYEKL. Trimming shortened V by 1 base and J by 3 bases, and 17 bases separated the two germline ends. The CDR3 protein is CASSQVGPGQETDTQYF. For the CDR3, the DNA is TGCGCCAGCAGCCAAGTAGGACCAGGGCAGGAGACAGATACGCAGTATTTT.

CDR3 in amino acids: CASSVGRSTEAFF. The CDR3 coding sequence is TGTGCCAGCAGCGTCGGGAGGAGCACTGAAGCTTTCTTT. This chain links TRBV9 with TRBJ1-1; the D is unclear. Germline V gene lookup returns CDR1 SGDLS and CDR2 YYNGEE. The CDR3 runs to 13 residues. The V gene lost 2 bases and the J gene lost 4 bases, with 9 bases spanning the gap.

The rearrangement uses TRBV3-1 (or the pseudogene TRBV3-2) and TRBJ2-7; D gene ambiguous. V dropped 3 bases and J dropped 0 bases, with 12 bases sitting between them. The CDR3 length is 15 residues. Per the germline V gene, CDR1 is LGHDT and CDR2 is YNNKEL (reference sequence). The CDR3 region has the DNA TGTGCCAGCAGCCAGACTTCCTTGTCCTCCTACGAGCAGTACTTC. Its translation: CASSQTSLSSYEQYF.

This chain joins TRBV4-2 and TRBJ1-4; the D gene is possibly TRBD1 (6 bases). Germline lookup yields CDR1 LGHNA and CDR2 YNFKEQ. Trimming removed 0 bases at V and 3 bases at J, with 11 bases between. The CDR3 is 16 amino acids. The CDR3 sequence: CASSQDPGQSNEKLFF. The CDR3 DNA sequence: TGTGCCAGCAGCCAAGATCCCGGACAGTCTAATGAAAAACTGTTTTTT.

This clone was detected once. The chain recombines TRBV15 with TRBJ2-1, with 8 positions matching TRBD1. CDR3 length equals 17 residues. V was pared by 0 bases and J by 8 bases, with 12 bases of the junction left unmatched. Germline loops: CDR1 LNHNV, CDR2 YYDKDF (reference sequence). CDR3 bases: TGTGCCACCAGCAGAGATGCTGAGGCAGGGACAGGACATGAGCAGTTCTTC. Translated, it gives CATSRDAEAGTGHEQFF.

This clone turned up a few times. Other DNA sequences in the same sample also yield this CDR3. V is TRBV9 and J is TRBJ2-5, with 9 bases matching TRBD2. This CDR3 spans 16 amino acids. After removal of 0 bases from V and 5 bases from J, the junction contained 8 bases not matched to a gene. Germline V CDR1 and CDR2: SGDLS, YYNGEE. The CDR3 bases are TGTGCCAGCAGCGTAGGTCGAGCGGGGGGCCGCGAGACCCAGTACTTC. Translated: CASSVGRAGGRETQYF. Filled out from reference TRBV9 and TRBJ2-5, the complete variable domain reads DSGVTQTPKHLITATGQRVTLRCSPRSGDLSVYWYQQSLDQGLQFLIQYYNGEERAKGNILERFSAQQFPDLHSELNLSSLELGDSALYFCASSVGRAGGRETQYFGPGTRLLVL.

The chain combines TRBV12-5 with TRBJ1-6; D not resolved. The V end was cut by 6 bases, the J end by 2 bases, with 23 bases between. The CDR3 spans 19 residues. Germline V CDR1 and CDR2: LGHNT, FRNRAP. For the CDR3, the DNA is TGTGCTAGTGGCCAGATAAGATCTGACAACACCCCCTATAATTCACCCCTCCACTTT. Its protein is CASGQIRSDNTPYNSPLHF.